The present entry profiles one T cell receptor (beta chain) with its context. Its specificity is unknown. The data were taken from a study of post-analysis software for immune sequencing data. Study results and limitations: Several TRBV segments (TRBV5-6, TRBV5-1 and TRBV20-1 among them) occurred more frequently in patients than in controls.

Presence of unique molecular identifiers characterized the TCR beta cDNA libraries. TCRdb reanalysed the PCR reads using MiXCR and keeps one entry per CDR3 protein. The sample records about 820,000 distinct CDR3 sequences, approximately 53% being singletons. The germline CDR1 and CDR2 sequences are DFQATT and SNEGSKA (reference sequence). The length of the CDR3 is 14 residues. This TCR was sampled from a girl aged 10-17 years with multiple sclerosis. The rearrangement links TRBV20-1 to TRBJ2-4; possible D gene TRBD1, 8 bases. Near its end, the DNA agrees better with TRBJ2-7, so the J call may be wrong. The sequenced sample was blood. The CDR3 nucleotides read TGCAGTGCTGGGCACAGGGGGGGCTCCTACGAGCAGTACTTC. Translation: CSAGHRGGSYEQYF.